The 26 T cell receptor beta chains listed next were all sequenced from one sample in a study of graft-versus-host responses after intestinal transplantation. The table came from immunoSEQ multiplex PCR; TCRdb's copy has only in-frame clones and leaves some out. This table has roughly 28,000 clones, about 85% appearing once. The sequencing here drew on PBMCs, taken about 420 days after intestinal transplantation. All receptors come from a human patient who received an intestinal transplant, so some T cells may come from the graft donor.

The rearrangement uses TRBV7-9 and TRBJ2-7; D is undetermined. This CDR3 comprises 15 residues. The V end was cut by 4 bases, the J end by 0 bases, with 13 bases between. The germline V gene encodes CDR1 SEHNR and CDR2 FQNEAQ (reference sequence). The CDR3 DNA is TGTGCCAGCAGCTGGGTGTCAGGCCTCTCCTACGAGCAGTACTTC. Translation gives CASSWVSGLSYEQYF.

This chain uses TRBV7-3 with TRBJ1-6; D unresolved. Trimming took off 1 base at V and 5 bases at J, with 3 bases between the two ends. There are 13 residues in the CDR3. From germline, CDR1 is SGHTA and CDR2 FQGTGA. The CDR3: CASSLKDNSPLHF. CDR3 bases: TGTGCCAGCAGCTTAAAGGATAATTCACCCCTCCACTTT.

The chain employs TRBV29-1 and TRBJ1-1; no clear D. There are 11 residues in the CDR3. V lost 0 bases to trimming and J lost 5 bases, with 4 bases between them. Germline V CDR1 and CDR2: SQVTM, ANQGSEA. The CDR3 sequence is CSVEEGTEAFF. CDR3 sequence (DNA): TGCAGCGTTGAAGAGGGGACTGAAGCTTTCTTT.

CDR3 bases: TGTGCCAGCAGCTTGGATAGGGGGAGGCCCTACAATGAGCAGTTCTTC. Translated: CASSLDRGRPYNEQFF. The chain combines TRBV5-8 with TRBJ2-1; D possibly matches TRBD1 or TRBD2 (6 bases each). V lost 0 bases and J 2 bases, leaving 12 bases between the germline ends. The germline CDR1 and CDR2 sequences are SGHTS and YDEGEE. The CDR3 spans 16 residues.

The J gene is TRBJ1-2, the V gene TRBV4-3; TRBD1 might be the D (6 bases). The germline V gene encodes CDR1 LGHNA and CDR2 YSLEER. The CDR3 contains 14 residues. The germline V and J ends were trimmed by 0 bases and 3 bases, with 8 bases remaining between them. In DNA form, the CDR3 reads TGCGCCAGCAGCCAAGACGAGGGGGACTATGGCTACACCTTC. This sequence encodes CASSQDEGDYGYTF.

The sample holds one count of this clone. The rearrangement links TRBV18 to TRBJ1-3; D is unclear. CDR1 is KGHSH, CDR2 LQKENI, per germline. The CDR3 contains 15 residues. With 2 bases removed from V and 1 base from J, the gap between germline ends came to 9 bases. The CDR3 here is CASSPGSRSGNTIYF. The CDR3 DNA reads as TGTGCCAGCTCACCAGGCAGTAGGTCTGGAAACACCATATATTTT.

Comments on this clone: Other DNA sequences of this sample code for an identical CDR3. The V gene is TRBV27, the J gene TRBJ2-2; unclear D gene. Germline CDR1 MNHEY, CDR2 SMNVEV (reference sequence). The CDR3 has 12 residues. Trimming removed 6 bases from V and 7 bases from J, with 9 bases in between. CDR3 in DNA: TGTGCCAGCAGACTTCTGGGCGGGGAGCTGTTTTTT. Translated: CASRLLGGELFF.

The genes are TRBV27 and TRBJ2-2, with 10 bases that match TRBD2. The CDR3 is 19 residues long. V trimming: 3 bases; J trimming: 3 bases; junction bases outside the gene matches: 13. Germline V gene lookup returns CDR1 MNHEY and CDR2 SMNVEV (reference sequence). This CDR3 reads CASSFGHYTSGKHTGELFF. Here the CDR3 DNA reads TGTGCCAGCAGTTTTGGGCACTACACTAGCGGGAAGCACACCGGGGAGCTGTTTTTT.

A remark on this clone: Other nucleotide sequences in the sample specify the same CDR3. J is TRBJ2-5 and V is TRBV30, with 11 bases fitting TRBD2. This CDR3 region has 17 residues. V lost 0 bases and J lost 11; bases outside the gene matches: 17. Germline CDR1 is GTSNPN and CDR2 is SVGIG (reference sequence). The CDR3: CAWSVRSGRAGSYEQYF. In DNA, the CDR3 is TGTGCCTGGAGTGTACGTAGCGGGAGGGCCGGGTCCTACGAACAGTACTTC.

V gene TRBV7-2 combines with J gene TRBJ2-3; D is uncertain. There are 13 residues in the CDR3. The germline CDR1 and CDR2 sequences are SGHTA and FQGNSA. V dropped 6 bases and J dropped 0 bases, with 7 bases sitting between them. This CDR3 reads CASRGPSTDTQYF. In DNA, the CDR3 is TGTGCCAGCAGAGGACCTAGCACAGATACGCAGTATTTT.

This clone is a singleton in its sample. The chain links TRBV4-1 to TRBJ2-7, with a weak D call TRBD1 (7 bases). The CDR3 is 14 residues long. Deletions cut 6 bases from V and 5 bases from J, with 17 bases between. CDR1 MGHRA and CDR2 YSYEKL come from the germline V gene. CDR3 DNA: TGCGCCAGCAGTCGGTGGAGGGGGCACAACGAGCAGTACTTC. Amino acid sequence: CASSRWRGHNEQYF.

This rearrangement joins TRBV6-5 to TRBJ1-1, with 9 bases lining up with TRBD1. The V segment lost 7 bases and the J segment 4 bases; nucleotides outside the gene matches: 7. This CDR3 is 14 amino acids long. Germline V gene data show CDR1 as MNHEY and CDR2 as SVGAGI. DNA of the CDR3: TGTGCCAGCACCACAGGGGGCGGAGGCACTGAAGCTTTCTTT. Protein product: CASTTGGGGTEAFF.

The rearrangement joins TRBV27 to TRBJ2-2; TRBD2 aligns across 11 bases. This CDR3 region has 14 residues. Germline-derived CDR1 and CDR2 are MNHEY and SMNVEV (reference sequence). V trimming: 5 bases; J trimming: 7 bases; junction bases outside the gene matches: 3. This CDR3 is CASSTGLAGGELFF. For the CDR3, the DNA is TGTGCCAGCAGTACCGGACTAGCGGGCGGGGAGCTGTTTTTT.

The gene calls are TRBV4-3 and TRBJ2-7; D might be TRBD2 (5 bases). The germline V and J ends were trimmed by 0 bases and 0 bases, with 9 bases remaining between them. The CDR3 is 15 amino acids. The germline gives CDR1 LGHNA, CDR2 YSLEER. In DNA, the CDR3 is TGCGCCAGCAGCCAAGATCCGGGGAGCTCCTACGAGCAGTACTTC. Its protein is CASSQDPGSSYEQYF.

The V call is TRBV6-1, the J call TRBJ2-1; 8 nucleotides match TRBD1. The CDR3 loop spans 15 amino acids. Looked up from germline, CDR1 is MNHNS and CDR2 is SASEGT. Losses at the gene ends were 4 bases for V and 4 bases for J; bases not matched to a gene: 6. The CDR3 DNA follows: TGTGCCAGCAGTGTAGGACAGGGAGGTTACAATGAGCAGTTCTTC. Amino acid sequence: CASSVGQGGYNEQFF.

This clone appeared once. The rearrangement joins TRBV4-1 to TRBJ2-1; 10 nucleotides line up with TRBD2. The V and J ends lost 2 bases and 4 bases, in that order; junction bases with no gene match: 11. CDR1 MGHRA and CDR2 YSYEKL come from the germline V gene. This CDR3 has 18 amino acids. CDR3 region: CASSQKTSGDLLYNEQFF. Here the CDR3 DNA reads TGCGCCAGCAGCCAAAAAACTAGCGGGGACTTACTTTACAATGAGCAGTTCTTC.

The rearrangement joins TRBV6-5 to TRBJ1-5; 7 bases match TRBD1. Germline loops: CDR1 MNHEY, CDR2 SVGAGI. J was trimmed by 4 bases and V by 6 bases; bases with no gene match: 3. The CDR3 sequence is 13 residues long. The CDR3 region is CASRDRLNQPQHF. The DNA for the CDR3 is TGTGCCAGCAGGGACAGGCTAAATCAGCCCCAGCATTTT.

The rearrangement links TRBV7-9 to TRBJ2-1; D gene ambiguous. There are 15 residues in the CDR3. CDR1 and CDR2 (germline): SEHNR, FQNEAQ (reference sequence). Trimming cost V 3 bases and J 4 bases, with 13 bases left between them. CDR3 protein: CASSFVQWGYNEQFF. In DNA, the CDR3 is TGTGCCAGCAGCTTTGTACAGTGGGGATACAATGAGCAGTTCTTC.

This clone was recorded once. The rearrangement links TRBV19 to TRBJ2-1; 10 nucleotides align to TRBD1. V gave up 4 bases and J gave up 8 bases; unmatched junction bases: 11. The CDR3 runs to 16 residues. CDR1 is LNHDA, CDR2 SQIVND, per germline (reference sequence). The CDR3: CASSKQTGGAEHEQFF. CDR3 bases: TGTGCCAGTAGTAAGCAGACAGGGGGCGCGGAGCATGAGCAGTTCTTC.

J is TRBJ2-7 and V is TRBV11-2; 11 bases are shared with TRBD1. The V and J ends lost 6 bases and 3 bases, in that order; junction bases with no gene match: 4. From germline, CDR1 is SGHAT and CDR2 FQNNGV. The CDR3 totals 14 residues. CDR3 coding DNA: TGTGCCAGCAGGACCGGGACAGGGGGCTACGAGCAGTACTTC. This codes for CASRTGTGGYEQYF.

J is TRBJ2-2 and V is TRBV28, with TRBD1 as a possible D gene (5 bases). Germline V gene data show CDR1 as MDHEN and CDR2 as SYDVKM. The germline V and J ends were trimmed by 5 bases and 4 bases, with 8 bases remaining between them. This CDR3 is built from 13 residues. The chain's CDR3 is CASSDSVTGELFF. Here the CDR3 DNA reads TGTGCCAGCAGTGACAGCGTCACCGGGGAGCTGTTTTTT.

A remark on this clone: The sample carries other DNA sequences with the same CDR3. The chain couples TRBV20-1 to TRBJ2-7; D is undetermined. Germline values: CDR1 DFQATT, CDR2 SNEGSKA (reference sequence). Deletions cut 1 base from V and 3 bases from J, with 4 bases between. The CDR3 extends over 11 amino acids. For the CDR3, the DNA is TGCAGTGCTAGAGTCAGCTACGAGCAGTACTTC. Translated: CSARVSYEQYF.

The CDR3 is CASSAGNTIYF. The CDR3 bases are TGTGCCAGCAGCGCCGGAAACACCATATATTTT. The gene calls are TRBV14 and TRBJ1-3; D ambiguous. Germline V gene data show CDR1 as SGHDN and CDR2 as FVKESK. The CDR3 extends over 11 amino acids. V lost 5 bases, J lost 4 bases, and 3 bases lay in between.

This chain connects TRBV10-2 to TRBJ2-1, with 8 bases fitting TRBD1. The V and J ends lost 8 bases and 0 bases, in that order; junction bases with no gene match: 0. Germline V CDR1 and CDR2: WSHSY, SAAADI. CDR3 size: 13 residues. The CDR3 nucleotides are TGCGCCAGCGGACAGGGCTCCTACAATGAGCAGTTCTTC. Translating it yields CASGQGSYNEQFF.

The V gene is TRBV5-6, the J gene TRBJ2-7; D not certain. The CDR3 is made up of 12 amino acids. The ends were cut back, 0 bases at V and 4 bases at J, with 5 bases in the middle. Germline V CDR1 and CDR2: SGHDT, YYEEEE. CDR3 nucleotides: TGTGCCAGCAGCTTGGAGGGTTACGAGCAGTACTTC. It specifies CASSLEGYEQYF.

The chain recombines TRBV29-1 with TRBJ2-7; D not certain. The CDR3 totals 11 residues. The germline V gene encodes CDR1 SQVTM and CDR2 ANQGSEA. V was clipped by 5 bases and J by 3 bases, with 8 bases between them. This CDR3 reads CSVLGNYEQYF. The CDR3 coding sequence is TGCAGCGTTTTAGGGAACTACGAGCAGTACTTC.